These T cell receptor beta chains were read from a single sample in a study of cytomegalovirus exposure and HLA in healthy donors. Using immunoSEQ multiplex PCR, the repertoire was profiled, and TCRdb retains in-frame clones only, with some absent. In the table there are some 170,000 clones, roughly 85% of which are singletons. Sequenced sample: PBMCs. These TCRs come from a man between 35 and 55 years old in good health and CMV-seropositive. Each CDR3 is given with its conserved first and last residue. Fields, in order: CDR3 DNA, CDR3 protein, V gene, D gene, J gene, clone size. D genes are given only for firm matches. Size is stated for part of the rows, as once, few or many counts, or as a class when the clone is expanded.

DNA: TGTGCCAGCAGTGAATTTGGGACAGCCTCCTACGAGCAGTACTTC
CDR3: CASSEFGTASYEQYF
V: TRBV6-1
D: TRBD1
J: TRBJ2-7
size: NA

DNA: TGTGCCAGCAGTCCACAGGGTATCTCCTACGAGCAGTACTTC
CDR3: CASSPQGISYEQYF
V: TRBV2
D: NA
J: TRBJ2-7
size: NA

DNA: TGCGCCAGCAGCTTGGAGGGGACAGGGGGCCTAAACAGTCAGTACTTC
CDR3: CASSLEGTGGLNSQYF
V: TRBV5-1
D: TRBD1
J: TRBJ2-4
size: NA

DNA: TGCGCCAGCAGCCTAGGACTAAACACAGATACGCAGTATTTT
CDR3: CASSLGLNTDTQYF
V: TRBV5-1
D: NA
J: TRBJ2-3
size: NA

DNA: TGTGCCAGTAGTACCCCCTCGGGGAGAAGACTTAACTATGGCTACACCTTC
CDR3: CASSTPSGRRLNYGYTF
V: TRBV19
D: NA
J: TRBJ1-2
size: NA

DNA: TGCGCCAGCAGCCACGGGACTAGCGGGCCTGCCCCTTGCTTC
CDR3: CASSHGTSGPAPCF
V: TRBV5-1
D: TRBD2
J: TRBJ2-7
size: NA

DNA: TGCGCCAGCAGCCCCGGGACTAGCGGGGTATACTCCTACAATGAGCAGTTCTTC
CDR3: CASSPGTSGVYSYNEQFF
V: TRBV5-1
D: TRBD2
J: TRBJ2-1
size: NA

DNA: TGTGCCAGCAGCTTTTTAGGGGTTTCAGATACGCAGTATTTT
CDR3: CASSFLGVSDTQYF
V: TRBV5-4
D: NA
J: TRBJ2-3
size: NA

DNA: TGCGCCAGCAGCTTGCAGCCTGGGACAGGGGCTGGTCTGTTCTTC
CDR3: CASSLQPGTGAGLFF
V: TRBV5-1
D: TRBD1
J: TRBJ2-1
size: NA

DNA: TGTGCCTGGAGTGTAGACAGGGTTGGGGTGGCGAACACTGAAGCTTTCTTT
CDR3: CAWSVDRVGVANTEAFF
V: TRBV30
D: TRBD1
J: TRBJ1-1
size: NA

DNA: TGCGCCAGCAGTCCGGAGGGACAGTCGGGAGAGACCCAGTACTTC
CDR3: CASSPEGQSGETQYF
V: TRBV4-1
D: NA
J: TRBJ2-5
size: NA

DNA: TGTGCCAGCAGCGTTAATTGGCACACTGAAGCTTTCTTT
CDR3: CASSVNWHTEAFF
V: TRBV2
D: NA
J: TRBJ1-1
size: NA

DNA: TGTGCCAGCAGTGAGTCCCATACTAACCGCTACGAGCAGTACTTC
CDR3: CASSESHTNRYEQYF
V: TRBV2
D: NA
J: TRBJ2-7
size: NA

DNA: TGTGCCAGCAGTTTATTGGCGGGAGGGCCTAGTTACGAGCAGTACTTC
CDR3: CASSLLAGGPSYEQYF
V: TRBV27
D: TRBD2
J: TRBJ2-7
size: NA

DNA: TGTGCCAGCACCAAAGACAGGTTCGGCTACACCTTC
CDR3: CASTKDRFGYTF
V: TRBV21-1
D: NA
J: TRBJ1-2
size: NA

DNA: TGTGCCAGCAGTGCCCGAGCTAACTATGGCTACACCTTC
CDR3: CASSARANYGYTF
V: TRBV27
D: NA
J: TRBJ1-2
size: NA

DNA: TGTGCCAGCTCACAAGGACAGGGTTTGGCTGGGGCCAACGTCCTGACTTTC
CDR3: CASSQGQGLAGANVLTF
V: TRBV18
D: TRBD1
J: TRBJ2-6
size: NA

DNA: TGTGCCAGTAGTATGACAGGGGAGGGCCCCTGGGAGACCCAGTACTTC
CDR3: CASSMTGEGPWETQYF
V: TRBV19
D: NA
J: TRBJ2-5
size: NA

DNA: TGTGCCTGGACGGGGGGGAGGGATACGCAGTATTTT
CDR3: CAWTGGRDTQYF
V: TRBV30
D: TRBD2
J: TRBJ2-3
size: NA

DNA: TGTGCCAGCAGCCCCGGGACTAGCGGGAGTCGGACAGATACGCAGTATTTT
CDR3: CASSPGTSGSRTDTQYF
V: TRBV7-6
D: TRBD2
J: TRBJ2-3
size: few

DNA: TGTGCCAGCACCCGGGACAGGGGGGGGCGAGAGACCCAGTACTTC
CDR3: CASTRDRGGRETQYF
V: TRBV28
D: TRBD1
J: TRBJ2-5
size: NA

DNA: TGTGCCAGCAGTCCCGCTGGCCTCTCCTACGAGCAGTACTTC
CDR3: CASSPAGLSYEQYF
V: TRBV28
D: NA
J: TRBJ2-7
size: NA

DNA: TGTGCCAGCAGCTTGGCCAGACAGGGTTTCTATGGCTACACCTTC
CDR3: CASSLARQGFYGYTF
V: TRBV7-8
D: TRBD1
J: TRBJ1-2
size: NA

DNA: TGTGCCAGCGGAGCCCTCGAAAGGGGGGGCCAGCCCCAGCATTTT
CDR3: CASGALERGGQPQHF
V: TRBV5-8
D: NA
J: TRBJ1-5
size: few

DNA: TGTGCCAGCAGCTTAGGCTCGGCTAGCGGGAGCCCAAGGGAGCAGTACTTC
CDR3: CASSLGSASGSPREQYF
V: TRBV7-9
D: TRBD2
J: TRBJ2-7
size: NA

DNA: TGTGCCAGCAGTGTTATTTTTCTCGGCAATCAGCCCCAGCATTTT
CDR3: CASSVIFLGNQPQHF
V: TRBV6-1
D: NA
J: TRBJ1-5
size: NA

DNA: TGCGCCAGCAGCTTGGGGAGGGGTAATGAGCAGTTCTTC
CDR3: CASSLGRGNEQFF
V: TRBV5-1
D: NA
J: TRBJ2-1
size: NA

DNA: TGTGCCAGTAGTATTGTTGAGACAGGGCCCCCTGAAGCTTTCTTT
CDR3: CASSIVETGPPEAFF
V: TRBV19
D: TRBD1
J: TRBJ1-1
size: NA

DNA: TGTGCCAGTAGCCCCAGAGTTGGGACTAGCGGGTACAATGAGCAGTTCTTC
CDR3: CASSPRVGTSGYNEQFF
V: TRBV19
D: TRBD2
J: TRBJ2-1
size: NA

DNA: TGTGCCAGCAGCTCTCGACAGAAGAACACTGAAGCTTTCTTT
CDR3: CASSSRQKNTEAFF
V: TRBV7-9
D: NA
J: TRBJ1-1
size: few

DNA: TGTGCCAGCAGCTTGGCCTGGGGTAGCGATACAGATACGCAGTATTTT
CDR3: CASSLAWGSDTDTQYF
V: TRBV5-6
D: NA
J: TRBJ2-3
size: NA

DNA: TGTGCCTGGAGTGGACAACTGTACGAGCAGTACTTC
CDR3: CAWSGQLYEQYF
V: TRBV30
D: NA
J: TRBJ2-7
size: NA

DNA: TGCGCCAGCAGCTTGGTTTCGACAGAAGAGACCCAGTACTTC
CDR3: CASSLVSTEETQYF
V: TRBV5-1
D: NA
J: TRBJ2-5
size: NA

DNA: TGTGCCAGCAGCTTAGAACAGCCTCCTTTCTCTGGGGCCAACGTCCTGACTTTC
CDR3: CASSLEQPPFSGANVLTF
V: TRBV7-9
D: NA
J: TRBJ2-6
size: NA

DNA: TGTGCCAGTAGTACACAGGGAAACACTGAAGCTTTCTTT
CDR3: CASSTQGNTEAFF
V: TRBV19
D: NA
J: TRBJ1-1
size: few

DNA: TGTGCCAGCAGCCGTTTGGGGCTGAGCGAGCAGTACTTC
CDR3: CASSRLGLSEQYF
V: TRBV7-2
D: NA
J: TRBJ2-7
size: NA

DNA: TGTGCCAGCAGCTCGAGGACTAGCGGGAGGGCCGGGGAGCTGTTTTTT
CDR3: CASSSRTSGRAGELFF
V: TRBV7-2
D: TRBD2
J: TRBJ2-2
size: NA

DNA: TGTGCCAGCAGCACGAGGACTGAAACCGAGCAGTACTTC
CDR3: CASSTRTETEQYF
V: TRBV7-9
D: NA
J: TRBJ2-7
size: NA

DNA: TGTGCCAGCACCCCGGGCGGGGGCGCAGATGGCTACACCTTC
CDR3: CASTPGGGADGYTF
V: TRBV11-3
D: NA
J: TRBJ1-2
size: NA

DNA: TGTGCCAGCAGCTCGTTCGTCTATATGAACACTGAAGCTTTCTTT
CDR3: CASSSFVYMNTEAFF
V: TRBV7-8
D: NA
J: TRBJ1-1
size: NA

DNA: TGTGCCAGTAGTATATCTAGGGCTAGCGGGAGGGCCTGGGAGCAGTTCTTC
CDR3: CASSISRASGRAWEQFF
V: TRBV19
D: TRBD2
J: TRBJ2-1
size: NA

DNA: TGTGCCAGCTCCCTAGGACAGGGGGCGAACAATGAGCAGTTCTTC
CDR3: CASSLGQGANNEQFF
V: TRBV7-6
D: TRBD1
J: TRBJ2-1
size: NA

DNA: TGTGCCAGCAGTAAAGGACAAAACAGTCAGTACTTC
CDR3: CASSKGQNSQYF
V: TRBV25-1
D: NA
J: TRBJ2-4
size: once

DNA: TGTGCCAGCAGCTTAGGGACAGGGCTTTACCAAGAGACCCAGTACTTC
CDR3: CASSLGTGLYQETQYF
V: TRBV11-3
D: TRBD1
J: TRBJ2-5
size: NA

DNA: TGTGCCAGCAGCTTTGGCAGGGGTAACACCATATATTTT
CDR3: CASSFGRGNTIYF
V: TRBV11-2
D: NA
J: TRBJ1-3
size: once

DNA: TGTGCCAGCTCCTCCACCCCGGGACTAGCGGGAGACAACTCCTACGAGCAGTACTTC
CDR3: CASSSTPGLAGDNSYEQYF
V: TRBV7-9
D: TRBD2
J: TRBJ2-7
size: NA

DNA: TGTGCCAGCAGCTTAGATAGCCGGGTGAATGAGCAGTTCTTC
CDR3: CASSLDSRVNEQFF
V: TRBV11-3
D: NA
J: TRBJ2-1
size: NA

DNA: TGTGCCAGCAGCTTGGTGGACAGGGGGGACAATGAGCAGTTCTTC
CDR3: CASSLVDRGDNEQFF
V: TRBV7-9
D: TRBD1
J: TRBJ2-1
size: NA

DNA: TGTGCCAGTACCCCGGGACAGCTTAACTATGGCTACACCTTC
CDR3: CASTPGQLNYGYTF
V: TRBV19
D: TRBD1
J: TRBJ1-2
size: NA